A selection of T cell receptor beta chains follows, all from one sample in a study of cytomegalovirus exposure and HLA in healthy donors. Some clones are missing from TCRdb's copy, which holds only in-frame ones; the method was immunoSEQ multiplex PCR. The sample yields 200,000 to 250,000 clones, 85% seen once. Sample: PBMCs. All receptors come from a human donor in good health. CDR3s include the opening cysteine and the closing phenylalanine or tryptophan. D genes are given only for firm matches. Clone size is stated in some rows and not others, as once, few, many or a class when expanded.

clone_size: few; v_call: TRBV5-5; d_call: -; j_call: TRBJ1-5; cdr3_aa: CASSLVSDSVYSNQPQHF; cdr3_nt: TGTGCCAGCAGCTTGGTTTCTGATTCGGTTTATAGCAATCAGCCCCAGCATTTT
clone_size: -; v_call: TRBV5-1; d_call: -; j_call: TRBJ2-3; cdr3_aa: CASSLSVRAGNTDTQYF; cdr3_nt: TGCGCCAGCAGCTTGAGTGTAAGGGCGGGGAACACAGATACGCAGTATTTT
clone_size: -; v_call: TRBV11-3; d_call: TRBD2; j_call: TRBJ2-1; cdr3_aa: CASSPGLAGGSNEQFF; cdr3_nt: TGTGCCAGCAGCCCGGGACTAGCGGGAGGTAGCAATGAGCAGTTCTTC
clone_size: few; v_call: TRBV9; d_call: -; j_call: TRBJ2-3; cdr3_aa: CASSVSGSTDTQYF; cdr3_nt: TGTGCCAGCAGCGTAAGCGGGAGCACAGATACGCAGTATTTT
clone_size: -; v_call: TRBV14; d_call: TRBD1; j_call: TRBJ1-1; cdr3_aa: CASSPRTGGTEAFF; cdr3_nt: TGTGCCAGCAGTCCCCGGACAGGGGGAACTGAAGCTTTCTTT
clone_size: -; v_call: TRBV6-6; d_call: -; j_call: TRBJ2-7; cdr3_aa: CASRLSADIFYEQYF; cdr3_nt: TGTGCCAGCCGGCTATCGGCGGACATCTTCTACGAGCAGTACTTC
clone_size: -; v_call: TRBV6-1; d_call: -; j_call: TRBJ2-1; cdr3_aa: CASSQSGPPTDEQFF; cdr3_nt: TGTGCCAGCAGTCAAAGCGGACCACCAACGGATGAGCAGTTCTTC
clone_size: -; v_call: TRBV5-1; d_call: TRBD2; j_call: TRBJ2-2; cdr3_aa: CASRMGLAGTGGELFF; cdr3_nt: TGCGCCAGCAGAATGGGACTAGCGGGAACGGGCGGGGAGCTGTTTTTT
clone_size: -; v_call: TRBV7-9; d_call: TRBD2; j_call: TRBJ2-3; cdr3_aa: CASSLGSSGSPRTDTQYF; cdr3_nt: TGTGCCAGCAGCTTAGGCTCTAGCGGGAGTCCGCGCACAGATACGCAGTATTTT
clone_size: few; v_call: TRBV10-2; d_call: -; j_call: TRBJ1-4; cdr3_aa: CASGRSPNEKLFF; cdr3_nt: TGCGCCAGCGGGCGCAGCCCTAATGAAAAACTGTTTTTT
clone_size: -; v_call: TRBV6-5; d_call: TRBD1; j_call: TRBJ2-5; cdr3_aa: CASSPSGTGRETQYF; cdr3_nt: TGTGCCAGCAGCCCTTCCGGGACAGGGCGGGAGACCCAGTACTTC
clone_size: -; v_call: TRBV5-1; d_call: TRBD1; j_call: TRBJ2-1; cdr3_aa: CASSSMTGVSYNEQFF; cdr3_nt: TGCGCCAGCAGCTCTATGACAGGGGTTAGCTACAATGAGCAGTTCTTC
clone_size: -; v_call: TRBV6-6; d_call: -; j_call: TRBJ2-5; cdr3_aa: CASSSRQAQETQYF; cdr3_nt: TGTGCCAGCAGTTCGCGACAGGCCCAAGAGACCCAGTACTTC
clone_size: -; v_call: TRBV7-2; d_call: TRBD2; j_call: TRBJ2-7; cdr3_aa: CASSPRLAGALEYF; cdr3_nt: TGTGCCAGCAGCCCCCGACTAGCGGGAGCCTTGGAGTACTTC
clone_size: few; v_call: TRBV27; d_call: -; j_call: TRBJ2-7; cdr3_aa: CASSFPTSRAARTYEQYF; cdr3_nt: TGTGCCAGCAGTTTCCCCACGAGTAGGGCAGCAAGGACTTACGAGCAGTACTTC
clone_size: -; v_call: TRBV5-8; d_call: TRBD2; j_call: TRBJ2-3; cdr3_aa: CASSVGRGLAGDTQYF; cdr3_nt: TGTGCCAGCAGCGTTGGTAGGGGACTAGCGGGAGATACGCAGTATTTT
clone_size: -; v_call: TRBV4-2; d_call: -; j_call: TRBJ2-5; cdr3_aa: CASSQGGLETQYF; cdr3_nt: TGTGCCAGCAGCCAGGGCGGGTTAGAGACCCAGTACTTC
clone_size: few; v_call: TRBV6-5; d_call: -; j_call: TRBJ1-3; cdr3_aa: CASRLDRSSGNTIYF; cdr3_nt: TGTGCCAGCAGACTTGACAGGAGCTCTGGAAACACCATATATTTT
clone_size: -; v_call: TRBV6-4; d_call: TRBD1; j_call: TRBJ1-5; cdr3_aa: CASSASAQGSNQPQHF; cdr3_nt: TGTGCCAGCAGTGCCTCGGCACAGGGGAGTAATCAGCCCCAGCATTTT
clone_size: -; v_call: TRBV7-6; d_call: TRBD2; j_call: TRBJ2-1; cdr3_aa: CASSLAGVAGENNEQFF; cdr3_nt: TGTGCCAGCAGCTTAGCGGGGGTAGCGGGAGAAAACAATGAGCAGTTCTTC
clone_size: -; v_call: TRBV29-1; d_call: TRBD1; j_call: TRBJ2-5; cdr3_aa: CSAVTGQETQYF; cdr3_nt: TGCAGCGCCGTGACAGGGCAAGAGACCCAGTACTTC
clone_size: few; v_call: TRBV6-5; d_call: -; j_call: TRBJ1-4; cdr3_aa: CASRRTGRGIEKLFF; cdr3_nt: TGTGCCAGCAGACGAACGGGCCGGGGGATAGAAAAACTGTTTTTT
clone_size: -; v_call: TRBV7-2; d_call: -; j_call: TRBJ2-3; cdr3_aa: CASSLEGVAGTQYF; cdr3_nt: TGTGCCAGCAGCTTAGAAGGGGTCGCTGGTACGCAGTATTTT